This T cell receptor (beta chain) appears in the sequencing data of a study of blood T cells in healthy people across ages. Trimming left V 0 bases short and J 6 bases short, with 8 bases between. This CDR3 has 13 residues. Germline CDR1 reads LNHNV; CDR2 reads YYDKDF (reference sequence). Alongside a J-beta primer mix, a sample-barcoded 5' primer served in a second PCR lasting about 6 to 11 cycles. Every cDNA was tagged by a template-switch adaptor with 12 random nucleotides. From each sample, at least 2.5 million paired-end reads containing CDR3 were obtained. TCRdb independently ran MiXCR on the 5' RACE reads; one entry per CDR3 protein. The sample contains about 650,000 distinct CDR3 sequences, approximately 30% of which appear only once. Isolated PBMCs totaled at least 7 million in each sample. Total RNA extraction produced at least 5.5 micrograms (per sample) for the study.

The origin of this receptor is a woman older than 75 in good health. The chain combines TRBV15 with TRBJ1-1; D unresolved. Sequenced input: blood. CDR3 coding DNA: TGTGCCACCAGCAGAGATCGCCCAGCTGAAGCTTTCTTT. Amino acids: CATSRDRPAEAFF.